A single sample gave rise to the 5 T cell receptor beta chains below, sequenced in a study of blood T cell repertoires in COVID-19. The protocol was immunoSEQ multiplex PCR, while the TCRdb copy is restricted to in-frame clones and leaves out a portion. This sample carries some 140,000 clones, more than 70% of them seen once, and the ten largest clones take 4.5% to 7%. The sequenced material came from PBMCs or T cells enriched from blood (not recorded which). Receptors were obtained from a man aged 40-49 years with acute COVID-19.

This chain's CDR3 is CASSTPPAGLYNEQFF. CDR3 bases: TGTGCCAGCAGCACACCCCCGGCGGGGCTATACAATGAGCAGTTCTTC. The chain employs TRBV5-6 and TRBJ2-1; D may be TRBD2 (6 bases). Trimming pared 4 bases from V and 4 bases from J, leaving 18 bases between. The CDR3 has 16 residues. Germline V gene sequence: CDR1 SGHDT, CDR2 YYEEEE.

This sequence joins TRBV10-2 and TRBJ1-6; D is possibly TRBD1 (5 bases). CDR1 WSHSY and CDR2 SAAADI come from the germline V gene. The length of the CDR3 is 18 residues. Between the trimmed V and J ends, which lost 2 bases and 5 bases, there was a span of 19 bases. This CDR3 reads CASSESREGIRNNSPLHF. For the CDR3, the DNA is TGCGCCAGCAGTGAGAGTAGGGAGGGGATAAGGAATAATTCACCCCTCCACTTT.

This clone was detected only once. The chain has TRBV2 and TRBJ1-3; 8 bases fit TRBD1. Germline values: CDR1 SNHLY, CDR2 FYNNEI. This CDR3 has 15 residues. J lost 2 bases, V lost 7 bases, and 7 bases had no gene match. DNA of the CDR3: TGTGCCAGCACAATGGACAGGGAGGCTGGAAACACCATATATTTT. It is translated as CASTMDREAGNTIYF.

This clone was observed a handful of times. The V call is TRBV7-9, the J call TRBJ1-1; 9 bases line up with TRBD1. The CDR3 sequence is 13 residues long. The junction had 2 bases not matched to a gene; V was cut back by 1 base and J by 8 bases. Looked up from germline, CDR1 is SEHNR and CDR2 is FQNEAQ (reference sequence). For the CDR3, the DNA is TGTGCCAGCAGCTTAGAACAGGGGGCGGAAGCTTTCTTT. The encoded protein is CASSLEQGAEAFF.

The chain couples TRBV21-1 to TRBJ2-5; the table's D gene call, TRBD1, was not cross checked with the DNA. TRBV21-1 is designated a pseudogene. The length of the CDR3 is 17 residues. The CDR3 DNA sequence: TGTGCCAGCACAGAACCGGAACAGGGTGCCCCCCAAGAGACCCAGTACTTC. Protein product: CASTEPEQGAPQETQYF.